This TCR beta chain was sequenced for a study of early T cells in non-severe SARS-CoV-2 infection. Study context: The authors sequenced bulk RNA from unsorted whole blood, leaving chains unpaired. Study-wide points: The matching step, a VDJdb search, favored anti-spike CD8 responses and missed private and CD4 specificities.

V dropped 11 bases and J dropped 4; count of bases not matched to a gene: 20. The CDR3 is made up of 18 amino acids. Germline V CDR1 and CDR2: SNHLY, FYNNEI. This clonotype was observed a handful of times. Its antigen is unidentified. Attachment of unique molecular identifiers to individual cDNA molecules was performed. TCRdb recomputed calls from the 5' RACE reads with MiXCR, one row per CDR3 protein. The repertoire includes more than 75,000 distinct CDR3 sequences, over 10% of them detected once, and 6% sits in the top ten. This rearrangement joins TRBV2 to TRBJ2-1; 10 bases align to TRBD2. The sequence was collected from an adult who was a healthcare worker with PCR-confirmed SARS-CoV-2 infection or an uninfected control (not recorded which). The sequencing input was whole blood. In nucleotides, the CDR3 is TGTGCCTCTAAACACGGGACTAGCGCGTATACGAGGTACAATGAGCAGTTCTTC. This codes for CASKHGTSAYTRYNEQFF.